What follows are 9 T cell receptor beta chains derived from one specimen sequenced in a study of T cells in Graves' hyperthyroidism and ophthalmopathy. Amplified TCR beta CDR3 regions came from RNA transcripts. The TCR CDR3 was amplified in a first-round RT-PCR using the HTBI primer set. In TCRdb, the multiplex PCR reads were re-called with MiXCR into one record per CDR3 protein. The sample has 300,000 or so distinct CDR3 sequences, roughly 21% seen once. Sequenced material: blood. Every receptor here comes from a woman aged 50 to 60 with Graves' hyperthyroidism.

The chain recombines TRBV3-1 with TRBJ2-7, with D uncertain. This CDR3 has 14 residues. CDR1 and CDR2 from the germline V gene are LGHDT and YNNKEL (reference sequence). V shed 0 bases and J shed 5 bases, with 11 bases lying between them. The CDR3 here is CASSQDPKAHEQYF. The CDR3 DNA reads TGTGCCAGCAGCCAAGATCCTAAAGCCCACGAGCAGTACTTC.

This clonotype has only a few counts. CDR3 nucleotides: TGTGCCAGCAGCCGACAGGGCACTAGCAATCAGCCCCAGCATTTT. Its protein product is CASSRQGTSNQPQHF. The rearrangement joins TRBV7-9 to TRBJ1-5, with 7 bases identical to TRBD1. CDR1 and CDR2 (germline): SEHNR, FQNEAQ (reference sequence). The length of the CDR3 is 15 residues. With V trimmed by 5 bases and J by 0 bases, 4 bases remained unmatched.

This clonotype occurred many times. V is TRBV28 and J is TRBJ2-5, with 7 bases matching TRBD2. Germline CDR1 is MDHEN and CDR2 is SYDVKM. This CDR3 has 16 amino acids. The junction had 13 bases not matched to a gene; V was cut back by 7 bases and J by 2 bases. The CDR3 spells CASTRAGVGQQETQYF. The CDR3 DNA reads TGTGCCAGCACTCGGGCGGGAGTAGGACAACAAGAGACCCAGTACTTC.

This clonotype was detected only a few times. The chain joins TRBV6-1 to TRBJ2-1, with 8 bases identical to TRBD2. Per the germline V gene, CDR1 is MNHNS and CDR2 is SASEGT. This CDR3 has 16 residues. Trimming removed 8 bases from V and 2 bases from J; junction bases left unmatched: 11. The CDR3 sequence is CASLVYGRGAYNEQFF. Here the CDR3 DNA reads TGTGCCAGCCTGGTGTACGGGCGGGGGGCCTACAATGAGCAGTTCTTC.

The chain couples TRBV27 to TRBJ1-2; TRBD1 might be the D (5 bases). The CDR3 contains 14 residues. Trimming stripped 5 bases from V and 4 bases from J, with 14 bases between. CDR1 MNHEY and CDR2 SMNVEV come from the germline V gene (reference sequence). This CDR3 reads CASSGGLGSYGYTF. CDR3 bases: TGTGCCAGCAGTGGGGGGTTGGGGAGCTATGGCTACACCTTC.

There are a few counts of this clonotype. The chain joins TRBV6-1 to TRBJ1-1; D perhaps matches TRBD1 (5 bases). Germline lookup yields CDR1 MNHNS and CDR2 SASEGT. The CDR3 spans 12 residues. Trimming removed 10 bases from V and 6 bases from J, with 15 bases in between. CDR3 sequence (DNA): TGTGCCAACGATCAGGGTACCGCTGAAGCTTTCTTT. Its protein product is CANDQGTAEAFF.

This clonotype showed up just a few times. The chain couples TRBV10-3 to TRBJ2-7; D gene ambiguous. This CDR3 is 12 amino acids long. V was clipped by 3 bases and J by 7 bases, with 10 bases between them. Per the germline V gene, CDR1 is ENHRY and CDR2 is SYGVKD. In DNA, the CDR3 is TGTGCCATCAGTGATTCCATACGGGAGCAGTACTTC. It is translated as CAISDSIREQYF.

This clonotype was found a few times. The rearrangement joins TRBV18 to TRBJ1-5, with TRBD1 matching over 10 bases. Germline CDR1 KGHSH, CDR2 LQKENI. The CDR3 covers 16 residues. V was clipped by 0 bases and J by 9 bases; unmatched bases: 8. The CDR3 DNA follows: TGTGCCAGCTCACCACCGGGACAGGGGATACCCCGGCCCCAGCATTTT. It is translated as CASSPPGQGIPRPQHF.

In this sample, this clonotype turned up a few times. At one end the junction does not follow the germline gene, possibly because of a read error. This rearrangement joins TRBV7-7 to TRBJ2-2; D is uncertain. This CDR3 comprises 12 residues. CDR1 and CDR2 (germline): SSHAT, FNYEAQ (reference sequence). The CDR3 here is CASRPWDGELFF. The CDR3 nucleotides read TGTGCTAGCAGGCCCTGGGACGGGGAGCTGTTTTTT.